This T cell receptor (beta chain) was captured in a study of technical replicates of blood from a handful of donors. This clone was seen just once. The CDR3 contains 15 residues. Germline V lookup: CDR1 SNHLY, CDR2 FYNNEI. V lost 7 bases to trimming and J lost 2 bases; unmatched junction nucleotides: 8. This table comes from immunoSEQ multiplex PCR, and its TCRdb copy is limited to in-frame clones, with some not included. Of about 85,000 clones in the sample, approximately 94% were seen once. The V and J genes are TRBV2 and TRBJ2-1; 7 bases are a match to TRBD2. The clonotype was recovered from a human donor in good health. Sequencing input: T cells isolated from PBMCs. The chain's CDR3 is CASKYQGLTYNEQFF. The CDR3 DNA reads as TGTGCCAGCAAGTATCAGGGACTAACCTACAATGAGCAGTTCTTC. Combining the CDR3 with reference TRBV2 and TRBJ2-1 gives the whole variable domain EPEVTQTPSHQVTQMGQEVILRCVPISNHLYFYWYRQILGQKVEFLVSFYNNEISEKSEIFDDQFSVERPDGSNFTLKIRSTKLEDSAMYFCASKYQGLTYNEQFFGPGTRLTVL.